Listed here is a single T cell receptor (beta chain). Following extraction, RNA underwent reverse transcription to cDNA, which served as the sequencing template. The method was immunoSEQ multiplex PCR; TCRdb's version includes in-frame clones alone and lacks a portion of them. The sample contains over 85,000 clones, 70% to 85% of which appear only once. The record originates from a study of CD8+ T cells in alopecia areata. Treatment noted: oral pan-JAK inhibitor, 5-10 mg twice daily. V gave up 3 bases and J gave up 3 bases; unmatched junction bases: 3. This CDR3 region has 14 residues. Germline V gene sequence: CDR1 SGDLS, CDR2 YYNGEE.

The clonotype was recovered from a human donor with alopecia areata. Sequenced material: CD8+ T cells sorted from blood, taken at approximately week 45, from a patient treated with tofacitinib. J is TRBJ1-5 and V is TRBV9; 7 bases are a match to TRBD1. The CDR3 loop is CASSGQGSNQPQHF. Here the CDR3 DNA reads TGTGCCAGCAGCGGACAGGGATCCAATCAGCCCCAGCATTTT.